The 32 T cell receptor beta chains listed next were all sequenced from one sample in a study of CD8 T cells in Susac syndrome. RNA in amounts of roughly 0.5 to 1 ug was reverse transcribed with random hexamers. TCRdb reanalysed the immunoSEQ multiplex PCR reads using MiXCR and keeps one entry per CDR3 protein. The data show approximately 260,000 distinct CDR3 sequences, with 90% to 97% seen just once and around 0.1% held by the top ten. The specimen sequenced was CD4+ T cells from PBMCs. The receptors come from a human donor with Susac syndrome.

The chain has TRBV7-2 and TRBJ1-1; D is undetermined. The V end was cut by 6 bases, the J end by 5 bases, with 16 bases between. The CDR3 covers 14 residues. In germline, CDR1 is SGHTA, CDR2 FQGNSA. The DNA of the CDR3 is TGTGCCAGCAGTATCCGGAGGCAGCGGACTGAAGCTTTCTTT. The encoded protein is CASSIRRQRTEAFF.

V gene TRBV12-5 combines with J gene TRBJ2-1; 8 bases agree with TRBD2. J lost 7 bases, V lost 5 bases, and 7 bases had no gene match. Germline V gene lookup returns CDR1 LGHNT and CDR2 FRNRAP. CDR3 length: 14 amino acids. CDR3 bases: TGTGCTAGTGGTGTCGGGGGGGGGTGGAATGAGCAGTTCTTC. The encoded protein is CASGVGGGWNEQFF.

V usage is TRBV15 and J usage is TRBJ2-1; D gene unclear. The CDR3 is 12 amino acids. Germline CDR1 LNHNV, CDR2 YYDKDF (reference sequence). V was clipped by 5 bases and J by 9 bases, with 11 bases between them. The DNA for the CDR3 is TGTGCCACCAGCGATAGCTTCGGTGAGCAGTTCTTC. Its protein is CATSDSFGEQFF.

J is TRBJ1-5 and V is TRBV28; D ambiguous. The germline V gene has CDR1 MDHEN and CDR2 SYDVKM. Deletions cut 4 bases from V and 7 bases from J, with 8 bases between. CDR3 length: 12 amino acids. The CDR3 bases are TGTGCCAGCAGTTCCCCTGGCCAGCCCCAGCATTTT. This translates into CASSSPGQPQHF.

In DNA, the CDR3 is TGTGCCAGCAGCTTAGCGCTAATGGACACTGAAGCTTTCTTT. It codes for CASSLALMDTEAFF. The rearrangement links TRBV7-9 to TRBJ1-1; D is ambiguous. This CDR3 is built from 14 residues. Trimming took 0 bases from V and 3 from J, leaving 8 bases between them. Germline assignment: CDR1 SEHNR and CDR2 FQNEAQ (reference sequence).

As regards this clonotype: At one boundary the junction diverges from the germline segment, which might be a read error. Here the CDR3 reads CASSQNSGRPALF. The DNA for the CDR3 is TGTGCCAGCAGCCAGAATAGCGGGAGACCCGCGCTCTTC. The chain carries TRBV3-1 and TRBJ2-1; 9 bases fit TRBD2. Germline loops: CDR1 LGHDT, CDR2 YNNKEL (reference sequence). The CDR3 covers 13 residues.

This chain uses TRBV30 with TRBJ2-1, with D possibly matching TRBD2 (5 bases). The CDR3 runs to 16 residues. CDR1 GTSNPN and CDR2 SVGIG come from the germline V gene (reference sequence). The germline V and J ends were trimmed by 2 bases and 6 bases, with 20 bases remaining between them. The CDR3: CAWSPPGGGVGNEQFF. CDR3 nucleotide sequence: TGTGCCTGGAGTCCCCCCGGCGGAGGTGTTGGCAATGAGCAGTTCTTC.

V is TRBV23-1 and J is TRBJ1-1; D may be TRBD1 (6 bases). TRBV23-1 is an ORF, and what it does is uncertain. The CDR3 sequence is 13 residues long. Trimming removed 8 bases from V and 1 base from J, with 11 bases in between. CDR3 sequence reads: CASFGRGNTEAFF. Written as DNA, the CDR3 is TGCGCCAGCTTCGGCAGGGGGAACACTGAAGCTTTCTTT.

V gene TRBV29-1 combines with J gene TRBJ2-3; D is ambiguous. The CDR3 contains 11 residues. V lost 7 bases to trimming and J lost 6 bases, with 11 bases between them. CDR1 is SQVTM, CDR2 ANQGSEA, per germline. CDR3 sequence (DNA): TGCAGCGGGTCCTCTGGGGATACGCAGTATTTT. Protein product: CSGSSGDTQYF.

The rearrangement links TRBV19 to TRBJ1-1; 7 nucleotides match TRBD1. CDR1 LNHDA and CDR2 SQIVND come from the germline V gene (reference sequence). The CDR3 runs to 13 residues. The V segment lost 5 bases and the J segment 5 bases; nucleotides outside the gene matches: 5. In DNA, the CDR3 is TGTGCCAGTAGTCAGACAGGGCCGACTGAAGCTTTCTTT. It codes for CASSQTGPTEAFF.

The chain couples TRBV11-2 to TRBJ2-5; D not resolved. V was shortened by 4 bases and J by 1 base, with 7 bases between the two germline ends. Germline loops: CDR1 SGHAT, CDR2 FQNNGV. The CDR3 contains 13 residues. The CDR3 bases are TGTGCCAGCAGCTCAATGTCCCAAGAGACCCAGTACTTC. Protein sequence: CASSSMSQETQYF.

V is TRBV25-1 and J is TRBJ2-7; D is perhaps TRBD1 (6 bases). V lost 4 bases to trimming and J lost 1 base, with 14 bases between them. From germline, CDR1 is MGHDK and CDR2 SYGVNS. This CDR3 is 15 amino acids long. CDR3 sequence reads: CASSAGPGASYEQYF. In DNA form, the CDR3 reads TGTGCCAGCAGTGCCGGCCCAGGGGCTTCCTACGAGCAGTACTTC.

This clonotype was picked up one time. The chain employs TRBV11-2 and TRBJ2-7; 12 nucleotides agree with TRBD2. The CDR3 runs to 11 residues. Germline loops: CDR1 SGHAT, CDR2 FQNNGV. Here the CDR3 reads CASGLAGQQYF. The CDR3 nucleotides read TGTGCTAGTGGACTAGCGGGACAGCAGTACTTC.

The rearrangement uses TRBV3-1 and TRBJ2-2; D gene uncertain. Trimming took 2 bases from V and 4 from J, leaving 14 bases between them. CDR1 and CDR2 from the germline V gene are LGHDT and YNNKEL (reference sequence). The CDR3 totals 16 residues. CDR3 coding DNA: TGTGCCAGCAGCCAACCCTCGAGGAAACTCACCGGGGAGCTGTTTTTT. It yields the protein CASSQPSRKLTGELFF.

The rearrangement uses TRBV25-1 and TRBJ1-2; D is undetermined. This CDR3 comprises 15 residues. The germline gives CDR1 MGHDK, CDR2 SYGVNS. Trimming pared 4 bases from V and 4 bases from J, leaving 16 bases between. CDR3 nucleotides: TGTGCCAGCAGTGTATCAGGCAGGCCTGGCTATGGCTACACCTTC. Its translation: CASSVSGRPGYGYTF.

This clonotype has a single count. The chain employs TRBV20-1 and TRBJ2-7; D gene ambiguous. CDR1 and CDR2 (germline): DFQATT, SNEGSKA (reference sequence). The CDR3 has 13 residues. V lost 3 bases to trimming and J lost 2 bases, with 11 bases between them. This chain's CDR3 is CSASLPAAYEQYF. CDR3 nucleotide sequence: TGCAGTGCTAGCCTCCCGGCCGCCTACGAGCAGTACTTC.

The CDR3 spells CSAKRQGENYGYTF. For the CDR3, the DNA is TGCAGTGCTAAAAGACAGGGGGAGAACTATGGCTACACCTTC. The chain has TRBV20-1 and TRBJ1-2; 9 bases fit TRBD1. Germline-derived CDR1 and CDR2 are DFQATT and SNEGSKA (reference sequence). The CDR3 is made up of 14 amino acids. After removal of 4 bases from V and 2 bases from J, the junction contained 5 bases not matched to a gene.

The CDR3 is CASSEHRVVIANEKLFF. CDR3 nucleotide sequence: TGTGCCAGCAGTGAACACAGGGTAGTCATAGCTAATGAAAAACTGTTTTTT. The rearrangement links TRBV25-1 to TRBJ1-4; tentatively, D is TRBD1 (6 bases). The germline V gene has CDR1 MGHDK and CDR2 SYGVNS. Deletions cut 2 bases from V and 3 bases from J, with 16 bases between. The CDR3 contains 17 residues.

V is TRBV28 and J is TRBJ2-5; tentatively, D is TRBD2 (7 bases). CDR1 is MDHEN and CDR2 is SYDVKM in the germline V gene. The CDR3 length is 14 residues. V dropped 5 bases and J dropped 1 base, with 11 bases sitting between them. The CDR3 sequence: CASSGGGSQETQYF. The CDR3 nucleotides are TGTGCCAGCAGTGGGGGCGGGAGCCAAGAGACCCAGTACTTC.

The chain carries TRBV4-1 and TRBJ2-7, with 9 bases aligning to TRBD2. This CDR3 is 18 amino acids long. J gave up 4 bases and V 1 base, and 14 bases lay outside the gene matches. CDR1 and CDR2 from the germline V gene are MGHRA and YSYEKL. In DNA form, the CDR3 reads TGCGCCAGCAGCCAAGCGCGGGAGGGCCTCCGTAACGCTTACGAGCAGTACTTC. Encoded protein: CASSQAREGLRNAYEQYF.

In DNA, the CDR3 is TGTGCCAGCAGCCAAGGCACAGGGGACCTTAACTATGGCTACACCTTC. It encodes CASSQGTGDLNYGYTF. The J gene is TRBJ1-2, the V gene TRBV3-1; 7 positions match TRBD1. V was pared by 1 base and J by 1 base, with 6 bases of the junction left unmatched. The CDR3 is made up of 16 amino acids. CDR1 is LGHDT and CDR2 is YNNKEL in the germline V gene (reference sequence).

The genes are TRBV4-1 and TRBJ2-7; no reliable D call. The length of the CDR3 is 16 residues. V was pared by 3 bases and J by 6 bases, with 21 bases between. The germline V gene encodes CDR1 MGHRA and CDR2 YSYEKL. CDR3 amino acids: CASSHNPGPWGFEQYF. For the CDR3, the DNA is TGCGCCAGCAGCCACAATCCCGGGCCTTGGGGTTTCGAGCAGTACTTC.

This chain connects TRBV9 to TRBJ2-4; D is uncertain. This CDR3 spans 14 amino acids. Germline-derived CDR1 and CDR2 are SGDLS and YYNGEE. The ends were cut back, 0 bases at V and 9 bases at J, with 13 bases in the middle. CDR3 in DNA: TGTGCCAGCAGCGTAGTGGGAACATCGGGCATTCAGTACTTC. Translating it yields CASSVVGTSGIQYF.

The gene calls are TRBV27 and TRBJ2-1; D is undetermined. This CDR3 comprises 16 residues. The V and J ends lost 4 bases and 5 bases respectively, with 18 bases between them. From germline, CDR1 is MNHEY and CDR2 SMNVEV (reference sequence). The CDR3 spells CASSSTPGPPHNEQFF. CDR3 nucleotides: TGTGCCAGCAGTTCGACCCCGGGCCCACCCCACAATGAGCAGTTCTTC.

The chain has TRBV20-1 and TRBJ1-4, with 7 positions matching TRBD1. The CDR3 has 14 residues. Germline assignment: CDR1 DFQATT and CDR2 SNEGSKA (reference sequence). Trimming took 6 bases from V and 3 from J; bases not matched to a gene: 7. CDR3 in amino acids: CSAIRQGANEKLFF. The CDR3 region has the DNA TGCAGTGCAATCCGACAGGGAGCTAATGAAAAACTGTTTTTT.

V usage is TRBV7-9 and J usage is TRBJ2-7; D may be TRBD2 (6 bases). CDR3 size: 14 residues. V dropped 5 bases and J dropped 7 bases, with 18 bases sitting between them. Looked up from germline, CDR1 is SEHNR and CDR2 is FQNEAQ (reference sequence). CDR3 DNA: TGTGCCAGCAGCATAGGAGGGGCTCGTCAGGAGCAGTACTTC. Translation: CASSIGGARQEQYF.

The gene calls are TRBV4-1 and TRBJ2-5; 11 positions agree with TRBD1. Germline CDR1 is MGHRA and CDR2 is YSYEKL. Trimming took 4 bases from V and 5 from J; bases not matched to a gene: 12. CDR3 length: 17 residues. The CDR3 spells CASSPGTGGRGGETQYF. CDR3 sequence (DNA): TGCGCCAGCAGCCCCGGGACAGGGGGTCGAGGTGGGGAGACCCAGTACTTC.

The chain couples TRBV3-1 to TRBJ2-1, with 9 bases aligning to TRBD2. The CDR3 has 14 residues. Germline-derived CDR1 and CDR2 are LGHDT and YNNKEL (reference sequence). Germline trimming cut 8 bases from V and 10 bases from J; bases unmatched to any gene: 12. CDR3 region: CASSIAGDSGEQFF. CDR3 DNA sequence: TGTGCCAGCTCCATAGCGGGAGATTCGGGGGAGCAGTTCTTC.

This chain's CDR3 is CATSDLQGRGMINQPQHF. CDR3 nucleotides: TGTGCCACCAGTGATTTGCAAGGGCGGGGGATGATTAATCAGCCCCAGCATTTT. The chain links TRBV24-1 to TRBJ1-5; a weak D match, TRBD1 (5 bases). Deletions cut 0 bases from V and 4 bases from J, with 18 bases between. Germline CDR1 KGHDR, CDR2 SFDVKD. CDR3 length: 18 amino acids.

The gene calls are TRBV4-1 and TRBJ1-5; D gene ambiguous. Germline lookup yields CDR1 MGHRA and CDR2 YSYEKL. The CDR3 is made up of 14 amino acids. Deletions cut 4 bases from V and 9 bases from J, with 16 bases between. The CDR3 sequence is CASSPSISTMPQHF. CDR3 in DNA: TGCGCCAGCAGCCCATCAATCTCGACGATGCCCCAGCATTTT.

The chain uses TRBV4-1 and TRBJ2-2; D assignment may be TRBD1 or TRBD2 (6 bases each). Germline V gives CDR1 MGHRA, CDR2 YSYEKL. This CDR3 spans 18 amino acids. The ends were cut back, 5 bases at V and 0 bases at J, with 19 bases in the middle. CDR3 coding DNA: TGCGCCAGCAGCTCAGGGCTACCGGGGGCCGCGAACACCGGGGAGCTGTTTTTT. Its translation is CASSSGLPGAANTGELFF.

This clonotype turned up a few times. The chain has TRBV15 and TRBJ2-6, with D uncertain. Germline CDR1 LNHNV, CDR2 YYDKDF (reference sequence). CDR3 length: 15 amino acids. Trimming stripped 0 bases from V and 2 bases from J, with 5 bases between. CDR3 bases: TGTGCCACCAGCAGAGATCCCACTGGGGCCAACGTCCTGACTTTC. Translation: CATSRDPTGANVLTF.